The table lists the clone carrying this TCR beta chain with many counts. Looked up from germline, CDR1 is SGHRS and CDR2 is YFSETQ. The ends were cut back, 4 bases at V and 3 bases at J, with 16 bases in the middle. The CDR3 is made up of 15 amino acids. This entry belongs to a study of Graves' ophthalmopathy and Graves' hyperthyroidism. TCR beta CDR3 amplification used RNA transcripts. After a first-round RT-PCR with HTBI primers, a second-round multiplex PCR was run. TCRdb re-analysed the multiplex PCR reads in MiXCR, keeping a single row per CDR3 protein. Of 620,000 or so distinct CDR3 sequences detected, about 20% appear once; the ten largest clones hold more than 5.5%.

The sequencing input was peripheral blood. The chain employs TRBV5-1 and TRBJ2-5, with a tentative D call TRBD1 (5 bases). The TCR sequence derives from a woman between 18 and 29 years old with stable Graves' hyperthyroidism. Some clones in this sample may be carry-over from other donors' samples. The CDR3 spells CASSQTGRPEETQYF. The CDR3 bases are TGCGCCAGCAGCCAAACAGGAAGACCCGAAGAGACCCAGTACTTC.